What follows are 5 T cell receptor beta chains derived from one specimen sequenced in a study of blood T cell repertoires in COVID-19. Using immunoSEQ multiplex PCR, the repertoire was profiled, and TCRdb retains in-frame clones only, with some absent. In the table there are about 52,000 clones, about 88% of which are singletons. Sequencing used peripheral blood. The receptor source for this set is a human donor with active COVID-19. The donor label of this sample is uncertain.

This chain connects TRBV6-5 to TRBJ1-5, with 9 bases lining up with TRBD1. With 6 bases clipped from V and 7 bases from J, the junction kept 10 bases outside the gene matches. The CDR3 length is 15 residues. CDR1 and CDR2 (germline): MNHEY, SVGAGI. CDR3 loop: CASSQQGALNQPQHF. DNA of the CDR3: TGTGCCAGCAGCCAACAGGGGGCGCTGAACCAGCCCCAGCATTTT.

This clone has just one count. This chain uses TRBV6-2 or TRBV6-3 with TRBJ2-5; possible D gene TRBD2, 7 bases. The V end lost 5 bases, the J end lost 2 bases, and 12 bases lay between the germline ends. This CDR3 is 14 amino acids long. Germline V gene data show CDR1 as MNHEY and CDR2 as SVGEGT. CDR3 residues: CASSQGGLQETQYF. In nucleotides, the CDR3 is TGTGCCAGCAGTCAAGGGGGACTACAAGAGACCCAGTACTTC.

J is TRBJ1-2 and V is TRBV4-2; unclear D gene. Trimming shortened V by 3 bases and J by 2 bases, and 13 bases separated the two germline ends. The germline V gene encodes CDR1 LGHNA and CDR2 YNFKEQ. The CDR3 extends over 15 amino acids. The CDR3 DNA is TGTGCCAGCAGCCAGGGCGGGAGCATAAACTATGGCTACACCTTC. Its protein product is CASSQGGSINYGYTF.

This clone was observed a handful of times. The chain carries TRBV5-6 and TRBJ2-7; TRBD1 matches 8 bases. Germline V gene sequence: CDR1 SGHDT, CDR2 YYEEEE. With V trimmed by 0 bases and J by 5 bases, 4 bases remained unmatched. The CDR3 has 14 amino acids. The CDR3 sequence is CASSLDGQGHEQYF. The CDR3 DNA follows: TGTGCCAGCAGCTTGGATGGACAGGGCCACGAGCAGTACTTC.

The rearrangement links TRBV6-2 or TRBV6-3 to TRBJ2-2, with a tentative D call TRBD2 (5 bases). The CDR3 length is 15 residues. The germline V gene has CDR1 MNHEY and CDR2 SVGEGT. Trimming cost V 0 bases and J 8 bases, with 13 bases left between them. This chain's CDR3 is CASSYSTGSAGELFF. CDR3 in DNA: TGTGCCAGCAGTTACTCGACGGGAAGCGCAGGGGAGCTGTTTTTT.